These 2 T cell receptor beta chains were all obtained from the same sample, sequenced in a study of human T cells and chemical hapten exposure. TCRdb reanalysed the RACE reads using MiXCR and keeps one entry per CDR3 protein. The sample has under 120,000 distinct CDR3 sequences, approximately 9.9% seen once; the top ten hold under 4.5%. The time point: patch test 1, 2 weeks after DPC sensitization. Treatment given: therapeutic diphenylcyclopropenone sensitization with weekly scalp DPC. The sequencing here drew on whole blood, taken in connection with sensitization to the hapten diphenylcyclopropenone (DPC). These receptors were collected from a woman aged 40 to 50 with alopecia areata. Some clones in this sample may be carry-over from other donors' samples.

This clonotype appeared a few times. The rearrangement uses TRBV20-1 and TRBJ2-4; a possible D gene is TRBD2 (5 bases). V was cut by 3 bases and J by 8 bases, with 11 bases left in between. Germline loops: CDR1 DFQATT, CDR2 SNEGSKA (reference sequence). The CDR3 runs 12 residues. For the CDR3, the DNA is TGCAGTGCTAGTTCCGGGAATGACATTCAGTACTTC. Translating gives CSASSGNDIQYF.

This clonotype showed up many times. The chain has TRBV12-3 or TRBV12-4 and TRBJ2-7; 8 bases map to TRBD1. V shed 3 bases and J 7 bases; nucleotides not matched to a gene: 14. The CDR3 sequence is 16 residues long. Here the CDR3 DNA reads TGTGCCAGCAGTTTCCTCGGGACAGGCAGGGATGGAGAGCAGTACTTC. It yields the protein CASSFLGTGRDGEQYF.